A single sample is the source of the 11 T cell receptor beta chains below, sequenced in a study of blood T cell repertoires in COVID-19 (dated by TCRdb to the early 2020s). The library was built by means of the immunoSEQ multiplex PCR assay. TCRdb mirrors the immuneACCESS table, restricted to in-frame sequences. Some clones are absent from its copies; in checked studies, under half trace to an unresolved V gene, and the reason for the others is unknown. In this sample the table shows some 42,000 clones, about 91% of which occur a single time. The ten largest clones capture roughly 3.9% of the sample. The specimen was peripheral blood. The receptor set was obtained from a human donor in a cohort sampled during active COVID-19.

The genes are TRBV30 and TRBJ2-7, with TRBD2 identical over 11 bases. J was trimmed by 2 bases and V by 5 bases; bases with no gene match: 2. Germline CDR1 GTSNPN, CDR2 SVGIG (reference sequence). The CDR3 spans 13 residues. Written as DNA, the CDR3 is TGTGCCTGGGTTAGCGGGAGGGCCTACGAGCAGTACTTC. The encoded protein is CAWVSGRAYEQYF.

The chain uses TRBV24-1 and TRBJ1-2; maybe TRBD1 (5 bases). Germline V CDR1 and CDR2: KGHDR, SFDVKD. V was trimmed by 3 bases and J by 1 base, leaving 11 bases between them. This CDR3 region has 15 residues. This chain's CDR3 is CATSDRDSFNYGYTF. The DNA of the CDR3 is TGTGCCACCAGTGATCGCGACAGTTTTAACTATGGCTACACCTTC.

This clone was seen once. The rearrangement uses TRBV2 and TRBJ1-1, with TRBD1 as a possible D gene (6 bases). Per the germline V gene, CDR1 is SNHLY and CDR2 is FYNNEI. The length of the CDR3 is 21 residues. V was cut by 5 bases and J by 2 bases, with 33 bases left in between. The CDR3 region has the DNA TGTGCCAGCAGTCTCCGCGGACAGCGCTTATTTCAAACCCGCCTCAACACTGAAGCTTTCTTT. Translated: CASSLRGQRLFQTRLNTEAFF.

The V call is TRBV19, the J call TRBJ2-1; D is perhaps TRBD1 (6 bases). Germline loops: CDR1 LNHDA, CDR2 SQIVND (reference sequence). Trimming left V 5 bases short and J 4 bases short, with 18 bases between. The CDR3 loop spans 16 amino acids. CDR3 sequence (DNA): TGTGCCAGTAGTGGGCCTCAGGGGAAGAGGTACAATGAGCAGTTCTTC. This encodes CASSGPQGKRYNEQFF.

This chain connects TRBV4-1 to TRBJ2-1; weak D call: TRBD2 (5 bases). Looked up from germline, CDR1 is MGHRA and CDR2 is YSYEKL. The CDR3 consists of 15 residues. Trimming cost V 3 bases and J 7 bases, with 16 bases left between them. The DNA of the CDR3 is TGCGCCAGCAGCCACCCCGGATACGGCGGGAATGAGCAGTTCTTC. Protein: CASSHPGYGGNEQFF.

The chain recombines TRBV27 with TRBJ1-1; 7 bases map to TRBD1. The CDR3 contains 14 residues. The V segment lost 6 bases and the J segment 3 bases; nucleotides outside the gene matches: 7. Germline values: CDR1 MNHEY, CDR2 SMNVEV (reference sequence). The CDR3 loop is CASRLQGRDTEAFF. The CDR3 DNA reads TGTGCCAGCAGGTTACAGGGGAGGGACACTGAAGCTTTCTTT.

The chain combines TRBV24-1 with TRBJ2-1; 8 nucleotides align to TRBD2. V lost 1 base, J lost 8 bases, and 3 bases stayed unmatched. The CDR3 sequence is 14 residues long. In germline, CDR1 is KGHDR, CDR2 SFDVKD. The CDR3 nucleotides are TGTGCCACCAGTGATTTAAGCGGGGGTTATGAGCAGTTCTTC. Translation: CATSDLSGGYEQFF.

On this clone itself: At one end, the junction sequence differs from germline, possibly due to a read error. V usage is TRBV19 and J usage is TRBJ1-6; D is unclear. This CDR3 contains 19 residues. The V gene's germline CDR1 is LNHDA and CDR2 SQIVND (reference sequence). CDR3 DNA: TGTGCCAGTAGCATAGCACCCCCCAAAAACTTGCTTCGGGATTCACCCCTCCACTTT. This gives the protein CASSIAPPKNLLRDSPLHF.

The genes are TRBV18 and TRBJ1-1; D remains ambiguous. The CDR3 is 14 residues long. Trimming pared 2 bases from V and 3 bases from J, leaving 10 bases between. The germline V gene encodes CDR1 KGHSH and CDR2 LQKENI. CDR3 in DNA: TGTGCCAGCTCACCAATATCGCAGGACACTGAAGCTTTCTTT. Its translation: CASSPISQDTEAFF.

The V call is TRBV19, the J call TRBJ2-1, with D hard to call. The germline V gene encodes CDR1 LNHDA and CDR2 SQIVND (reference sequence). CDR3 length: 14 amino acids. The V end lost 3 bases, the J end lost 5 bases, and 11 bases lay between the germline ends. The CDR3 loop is CASSITIRDNEQFF. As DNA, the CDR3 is TGTGCCAGTAGTATTACAATTCGGGACAATGAGCAGTTCTTC.

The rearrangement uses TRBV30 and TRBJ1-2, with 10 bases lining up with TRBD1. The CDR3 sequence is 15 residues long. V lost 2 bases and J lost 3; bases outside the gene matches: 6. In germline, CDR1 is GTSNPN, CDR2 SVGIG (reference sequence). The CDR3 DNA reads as TGTGCCTGGAGTTACTGGGGGACAGGGGACTATGGCTACACCTTC. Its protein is CAWSYWGTGDYGYTF.